The rows below give T cell receptor beta chains drawn from one sample of a study of cytomegalovirus exposure and HLA in healthy donors. Repertoires were generated with immunoSEQ multiplex PCR, while TCRdb's copy carries only in-frame clones and drops some. The sample shows 190,000 or so clones, approximately 83% of them seen only once. Sequencing used PBMCs. The receptors stem from a woman aged 18 to 35 in good health and CMV-seropositive. CDR3s include the opening cysteine and the closing phenylalanine or tryptophan. The D gene is left open where the match is weak. Size is omitted from some rows. Given values are once, few, many or a class for expanded clones.

J gene: TRBJ2-3; D gene: NA; clone size: NA; V gene: TRBV29-1; CDR3 protein: CSVTGYDSTDTQYF; CDR3 DNA: TGCAGCGTCACAGGGTATGACAGCACAGATACGCAGTATTTT
J gene: TRBJ2-7; D gene: NA; clone size: NA; V gene: TRBV18; CDR3 protein: CASSPPSAYEQYF; CDR3 DNA: TGTGCCAGCTCACCACCGTCAGCCTACGAGCAGTACTTC
J gene: TRBJ1-2; D gene: NA; clone size: NA; V gene: TRBV6-1; CDR3 protein: CASSSGQTYGYTF; CDR3 DNA: TGTGCCAGCAGCTCAGGACAGACCTATGGCTACACCTTC
J gene: TRBJ2-1; D gene: NA; clone size: few; V gene: TRBV2; CDR3 protein: CASINNEQFF; CDR3 DNA: TGTGCCAGCATCAACAATGAGCAGTTCTTC
J gene: TRBJ2-5; D gene: TRBD1; clone size: NA; V gene: TRBV4-3; CDR3 protein: CASSQDSGGQAETQYF; CDR3 DNA: TGCGCCAGCAGCCAAGATTCAGGGGGCCAAGCTGAGACCCAGTACTTC
J gene: TRBJ1-3; D gene: NA; clone size: NA; V gene: TRBV6-1; CDR3 protein: CASRLTGNTIYF; CDR3 DNA: TGTGCCAGCAGGTTGACAGGAAACACCATATATTTT
J gene: TRBJ1-2; D gene: NA; clone size: NA; V gene: TRBV7-9; CDR3 protein: CASSSKGVNFGYTF; CDR3 DNA: TGTGCCAGCAGCTCGAAGGGGGTAAACTTTGGCTACACCTTC
J gene: TRBJ2-1; D gene: NA; clone size: NA; V gene: TRBV5-1; CDR3 protein: CASSSSLTGPYNEQFF; CDR3 DNA: TGCGCCAGCAGCTCCTCCCTCACAGGGCCCTACAATGAGCAGTTCTTC
J gene: TRBJ1-2; D gene: NA; clone size: few; V gene: TRBV4-2; CDR3 protein: CASSQAIGSREANYGYTF; CDR3 DNA: TGTGCCAGCAGCCAAGCTATTGGTTCGAGGGAAGCTAACTATGGCTACACCTTC
J gene: TRBJ2-7; D gene: TRBD1; clone size: NA; V gene: TRBV6-5; CDR3 protein: CASSYSDRGYEQYF; CDR3 DNA: TGTGCCAGCAGTTACTCAGACAGGGGTTACGAGCAGTACTTC
J gene: TRBJ1-3; D gene: NA; clone size: NA; V gene: TRBV5-1; CDR3 protein: CASSLVGVQNGNTIYF; CDR3 DNA: TGCGCCAGCAGCTTGGTGGGAGTACAAAACGGAAACACCATATATTTT
J gene: TRBJ2-7; D gene: NA; clone size: NA; V gene: TRBV6-1; CDR3 protein: CASSRQVSYEQYF; CDR3 DNA: TGTGCCAGCAGTCGACAAGTTTCCTACGAGCAGTACTTC
J gene: TRBJ2-2; D gene: NA; clone size: NA; V gene: TRBV7-9; CDR3 protein: CASSFGRETGELFF; CDR3 DNA: TGTGCCAGCAGCTTTGGCAGGGAAACCGGGGAGCTGTTTTTT
J gene: TRBJ1-2; D gene: NA; clone size: NA; V gene: TRBV27; CDR3 protein: CATLTNNYGYTF; CDR3 DNA: TGTGCCACCCTCACAAATAACTATGGCTACACCTTC
J gene: TRBJ2-7; D gene: NA; clone size: NA; V gene: TRBV5-1; CDR3 protein: CASSNHRAGSYEQYF; CDR3 DNA: TGCGCCAGCAGCAACCACAGAGCAGGCTCCTACGAGCAGTACTTC
J gene: TRBJ2-3; D gene: NA; clone size: NA; V gene: TRBV5-1; CDR3 protein: CASRADSTDTQYF; CDR3 DNA: TGCGCCAGCAGGGCGGATAGCACAGATACGCAGTATTTT
J gene: TRBJ2-1; D gene: TRBD2; clone size: NA; V gene: TRBV11-3; CDR3 protein: CASSRAGALNNEQFF; CDR3 DNA: TGTGCCAGCAGCCGAGCGGGGGCCCTGAACAATGAGCAGTTCTTC
J gene: TRBJ1-2; D gene: NA; clone size: NA; V gene: TRBV5-6; CDR3 protein: CASPSPSGSETFLGYGYTF; CDR3 DNA: TGTGCCAGCCCATCCCCCTCAGGGTCGGAAACATTTCTAGGCTATGGCTACACCTTC
J gene: TRBJ1-3; D gene: NA; clone size: NA; V gene: TRBV15; CDR3 protein: CATSRDPGQSGNTIYF; CDR3 DNA: TGTGCCACCAGCAGAGATCCCGGACAATCTGGAAACACCATATATTTT
J gene: TRBJ1-6; D gene: TRBD1; clone size: NA; V gene: TRBV6-5; CDR3 protein: CASSYGTGTLPLHF; CDR3 DNA: TGTGCCAGCAGTTACGGGACAGGGACCCTGCCCCTCCACTTT
J gene: TRBJ2-5; D gene: NA; clone size: few; V gene: TRBV5-1; CDR3 protein: CASSLAPLGAQETQYF; CDR3 DNA: TGCGCCAGCAGCTTGGCACCCTTAGGGGCCCAAGAGACCCAGTACTTC
J gene: TRBJ1-5; D gene: TRBD1; clone size: NA; V gene: TRBV7-9; CDR3 protein: CASGTVEGQPQHF; CDR3 DNA: TGTGCCAGTGGGACAGTGGAAGGGCAGCCCCAGCATTTT
J gene: TRBJ1-2; D gene: NA; clone size: NA; V gene: TRBV7-9; CDR3 protein: CASSSAPSTWSGYTF; CDR3 DNA: TGTGCCAGCAGCTCCGCCCCCTCGACTTGGAGCGGCTACACCTTC
J gene: TRBJ2-2; D gene: NA; clone size: NA; V gene: TRBV5-1; CDR3 protein: CASSQGSFSTGELFF; CDR3 DNA: TGCGCCAGCAGCCAGGGGTCATTTTCCACCGGGGAGCTGTTTTTT
J gene: TRBJ1-1; D gene: TRBD1; clone size: NA; V gene: TRBV19; CDR3 protein: CASITGEDTEAFF; CDR3 DNA: TGTGCCAGCATAACAGGGGAGGACACTGAAGCTTTCTTT
J gene: TRBJ1-2; D gene: NA; clone size: NA; V gene: TRBV27; CDR3 protein: CASSPGLATNGYTF; CDR3 DNA: TGTGCCAGCAGTCCGGGACTCGCGACTAATGGCTACACCTTC
J gene: TRBJ2-1; D gene: TRBD1; clone size: NA; V gene: TRBV7-8; CDR3 protein: CASSLVGTGDISYNEQFF; CDR3 DNA: TGTGCCAGCAGCTTAGTAGGGACAGGGGACATCTCCTACAATGAGCAGTTCTTC
J gene: TRBJ2-5; D gene: NA; clone size: NA; V gene: TRBV9; CDR3 protein: CASSRDGDLYF; CDR3 DNA: TGTGCCAGCAGCCGGGACGGGGACTTATACTTC
J gene: TRBJ2-7; D gene: NA; clone size: NA; V gene: TRBV7-7; CDR3 protein: CASSLGQGGPYEQYF; CDR3 DNA: TGTGCCAGCAGCTTAGGCCAGGGAGGACCCTACGAGCAGTACTTC
J gene: TRBJ1-4; D gene: NA; clone size: NA; V gene: TRBV27; CDR3 protein: CASSLVFFQGTNEKLFF; CDR3 DNA: TGTGCCAGCAGTTTAGTTTTCTTCCAGGGGACTAATGAAAAACTGTTTTTT
J gene: TRBJ1-1; D gene: NA; clone size: NA; V gene: TRBV19; CDR3 protein: CASSIGLDYTEAFF; CDR3 DNA: TGTGCCAGTAGTATAGGCCTAGATTACACTGAAGCTTTCTTT
J gene: TRBJ1-2; D gene: NA; clone size: NA; V gene: TRBV18; CDR3 protein: CASSPPSRAPYGYTF; CDR3 DNA: TGTGCCAGCTCACCACCCAGCAGGGCACCTTATGGCTACACCTTC
J gene: TRBJ1-5; D gene: NA; clone size: NA; V gene: TRBV19; CDR3 protein: CASSRMGEGQGQPQHF; CDR3 DNA: TGTGCCAGTAGTCGCATGGGGGAGGGGCAAGGACAGCCCCAGCATTTT
J gene: TRBJ2-7; D gene: NA; clone size: NA; V gene: TRBV28; CDR3 protein: CASSGLGEGVYEQYF; CDR3 DNA: TGTGCCAGCAGCGGGCTGGGGGAGGGGGTCTACGAGCAGTACTTC
J gene: TRBJ1-2; D gene: NA; clone size: NA; V gene: TRBV7-9; CDR3 protein: CASSHGTDYGYTF; CDR3 DNA: TGTGCCAGCAGCCATGGAACAGATTATGGCTACACCTTC
J gene: TRBJ2-7; D gene: NA; clone size: NA; V gene: TRBV10-1; CDR3 protein: CASSETGISYEQYF; CDR3 DNA: TGCGCCAGCAGTGAAACAGGCATATCCTACGAGCAGTACTTC
J gene: TRBJ1-1; D gene: NA; clone size: NA; V gene: TRBV6-5; CDR3 protein: CASARTGNTEAFF; CDR3 DNA: TGTGCCAGCGCCCGAACAGGGAACACTGAAGCTTTCTTT
J gene: TRBJ2-3; D gene: NA; clone size: NA; V gene: TRBV4-3; CDR3 protein: CASSPGLRTDTQYF; CDR3 DNA: TGCGCCAGCAGTCCAGGCTTACGCACAGATACGCAGTATTTT
J gene: TRBJ1-2; D gene: NA; clone size: NA; V gene: TRBV27; CDR3 protein: CASSPPQGNYGYTF; CDR3 DNA: TGTGCCAGCAGTCCCCCACAGGGTAACTATGGCTACACCTTC
J gene: TRBJ1-4; D gene: TRBD1; clone size: once; V gene: TRBV7-9; CDR3 protein: CASSSGQGARSNEKLFF; CDR3 DNA: TGTGCCAGCAGCTCCGGACAGGGGGCGCGATCTAATGAAAAACTGTTTTTT
J gene: TRBJ1-2; D gene: NA; clone size: NA; V gene: TRBV6-1; CDR3 protein: CASSGRGGYTF; CDR3 DNA: TGTGCCAGCAGTGGCAGGGGTGGCTACACCTTC